The source of this T cell receptor (beta chain) is a study of blood T cell repertoires in COVID-19. Followed over time, Seattle patients had been enrolled while infection was active. In the source study's methods: By means of reference gene primer amplification, nucleated cell counts were estimated. Repertoires were generated with immunoSEQ multiplex PCR, while TCRdb's copy carries only in-frame clones and drops some. V and J calls and clone size are as listed in that table; D and trimming were resolved from the DNA. The sample includes approximately 200,000 clones, about three quarters of them seen just once. The germline V and J ends were trimmed by 2 bases and 0 bases, with 2 bases remaining between them. This CDR3 spans 11 amino acids. Germline-derived CDR1 and CDR2 are GTSNPN and SVGIG (reference sequence).

The sequence came from a woman older than 75 with COVID-19, enrolled during active disease. The sequenced material came from peripheral blood. The rearrangement uses TRBV30 and TRBJ2-7; no clear D. The CDR3 sequence is CAWSRSYEQYF. CDR3 bases: TGTGCCTGGAGTCGCTCCTACGAGCAGTACTTC.